The 27 T cell receptor beta chains below were found in one sample sequenced in a study of blood T cell repertoires in COVID-19. Sequenced by immunoSEQ multiplex PCR; TCRdb stores in-frame clones only, minus some. The sample shows some 60,000 clones, under 90% of them seen only once. The sequenced material came from peripheral blood. Receptors were obtained from an elderly woman with active or convalescent COVID-19.

This clone was seen just once. The chain employs TRBV2 and TRBJ1-1, with D possibly matching TRBD1 (6 bases). This CDR3 region has 15 residues. The germline V and J ends were trimmed by 7 bases and 0 bases, with 15 bases remaining between them. In germline, CDR1 is SNHLY, CDR2 FYNNEI. The CDR3 nucleotides read TGTGCCAGCATAGCTCGGGACACCCTGAACACTGAAGCTTTCTTT. Protein: CASIARDTLNTEAFF.

CDR3 protein: CATGTSGGSADTQYF. The CDR3 bases are TGTGCCACCGGGACTAGCGGGGGAAGCGCAGATACGCAGTATTTT. V is TRBV5-4 and J is TRBJ2-3; TRBD2 aligns across 14 bases. With 9 bases clipped from V and 4 bases from J, the junction kept 7 bases outside the gene matches. CDR1 and CDR2 from the germline V gene are SGHNT and YYREEE (reference sequence). The CDR3 runs to 15 residues.

J is TRBJ2-1 and V is TRBV3-1 (or the pseudogene TRBV3-2), with a tentative D call TRBD1 (5 bases). The CDR3 extends over 19 amino acids. The ends were cut back, 0 bases at V and 5 bases at J, with 23 bases in the middle. CDR1 is LGHDT and CDR2 is YNNKEL in the germline V gene (reference sequence). DNA for the CDR3: TGTGCCAGCAGCCAAGATCTTCTCTTTAGTGGGGCTAGGAACAATGAGCAGTTCTTC. Translation gives CASSQDLLFSGARNNEQFF.

The chain carries TRBV3-1 (or the pseudogene TRBV3-2) and TRBJ2-7; a possible D gene is TRBD2 (6 bases). Per germline, CDR1 LGHDT and CDR2 YNNKEL (reference sequence). Trimming left V 0 bases short and J 0 bases short, with 18 bases between. This CDR3 is built from 18 residues. The CDR3 region is CASSQDSFRGSYSYEQYF. The CDR3 region has the DNA TGTGCCAGCAGCCAAGATTCGTTTCGGGGGTCATACTCCTACGAGCAGTACTTC.

CDR3 region: CASSVAPGGTNEKLFF. Written as DNA, the CDR3 is TGTGCCAGCAGCGTAGCTCCGGGGGGAACTAATGAAAAACTGTTTTTT. The chain links TRBV9 to TRBJ1-4, with a tentative D call TRBD1 (5 bases). V was shortened by 0 bases and J by 1 base, with 10 bases between the two germline ends. The CDR3 runs 16 residues. In germline, CDR1 is SGDLS, CDR2 YYNGEE.

This rearrangement joins TRBV15 to TRBJ1-2, with 9 bases aligning to TRBD1. The CDR3 consists of 15 residues. Trimming cost V 3 bases and J 2 bases; bases outside gene matches: 4. Germline V gene data show CDR1 as LNHNV and CDR2 as YYDKDF (reference sequence). The CDR3 loop reads CATSRDRGGNYGYTF. CDR3 coding DNA: TGTGCCACCAGCAGGGACAGGGGAGGGAACTATGGCTACACCTTC.

The gene calls are TRBV3-1 (or the pseudogene TRBV3-2) and TRBJ1-2; TRBD1 is a possible D gene (5 bases). The ends were cut back, 1 base at V and 0 bases at J, with 9 bases in the middle. The CDR3 loop spans 15 amino acids. Germline CDR1 reads LGHDT; CDR2 reads YNNKEL (reference sequence). The CDR3 loop is CASSQGQLANYGYTF. In nucleotides, the CDR3 is TGTGCCAGCAGCCAAGGACAGTTAGCTAACTATGGCTACACCTTC.

This clone was seen a few times. V is TRBV23-1 and J is TRBJ1-5, with 7 bases aligning to TRBD1. TRBV23-1 is flagged as an ORF with uncertain function. This CDR3 comprises 16 residues. The J segment lost 6 bases and the V segment lost 1 base, leaving 9 bases of the junction unmatched. The CDR3 DNA reads TGCGCCAGCAGTCAATTAATCGAGGGGGCAGGTCAGCCCCAGCATTTT. Amino acids: CASSQLIEGAGQPQHF.

V is TRBV12-5 and J is TRBJ1-6; unclear D gene. V was cut by 6 bases and J by 7 bases, with 7 bases left in between. Germline loops: CDR1 LGHNT, CDR2 FRNRAP. The CDR3 sequence is 12 residues long. The CDR3 nucleotides read TGTGCTAGTGGGTTGCCGAATTCACCCCTCCACTTT. Its translation is CASGLPNSPLHF.

The genes are TRBV4-1 and TRBJ1-5, with D perhaps matching TRBD1 (6 bases). The germline V and J ends were trimmed by 4 bases and 0 bases, with 10 bases remaining between them. Germline V lookup: CDR1 MGHRA, CDR2 YSYEKL. This CDR3 region has 15 residues. CDR3 nucleotide sequence: TGCGCCAGCAGCCCCAGACAGGATAGCAATCAGCCCCAGCATTTT. Translating gives CASSPRQDSNQPQHF.

V usage is TRBV11-2 and J usage is TRBJ1-3; D is uncertain. Germline V lookup: CDR1 SGHAT, CDR2 FQNNGV. The CDR3 is 18 residues long. The V end was cut by 2 bases, the J end by 3 bases, with 20 bases between. This CDR3 reads CASSLTLQQIGFGNTIYF. DNA for the CDR3: TGTGCCAGCAGCTTAACCCTACAACAGATCGGCTTTGGAAACACCATATATTTT.

The table lists this clone with a count of one. The chain uses TRBV7-8 and TRBJ2-3; D ambiguous. The CDR3 runs 12 residues. V was trimmed by 0 bases and J by 7 bases, leaving 5 bases between them. The germline V gene has CDR1 SGHVS and CDR2 FQNEAQ. This CDR3 is CASSLASHTQYF. The CDR3 DNA reads as TGTGCCAGCAGCTTAGCCAGTCATACGCAGTATTTT.

This clone appeared once. The rearrangement joins TRBV21-1 to TRBJ2-1; the table's D call TRBD2 went unverified against the DNA. TRBV21-1 is a pseudogene. The CDR3 is 12 residues long. CDR3 nucleotide sequence: TGTGCCAGCAGCAAAGCGAATAGTGAGCAGTTCTTC. Translating it yields CASSKANSEQFF.

This clone was recorded only once. V gene TRBV2 combines with J gene TRBJ1-5, with D uncertain. Germline V CDR1 and CDR2: SNHLY, FYNNEI. The CDR3 contains 14 residues. Trimming cost V 4 bases and J 3 bases, with 10 bases left between them. The CDR3: CASSAVQSNQPQHF. The CDR3 DNA sequence: TGTGCCAGCAGTGCGGTCCAATCCAATCAGCCCCAGCATTTT.

The chain joins TRBV11-2 to TRBJ2-2, with a weak D call TRBD2 (5 bases). The germline V gene encodes CDR1 SGHAT and CDR2 FQNNGV. The CDR3 covers 13 residues. Trimming shortened V by 5 bases and J by 4 bases, and 8 bases separated the two germline ends. CDR3 DNA: TGTGCCAGCAGCCCGGACTCCACCGGGGAGCTGTTTTTT. Protein sequence: CASSPDSTGELFF.

The chain has TRBV19 and TRBJ2-3; 12 bases align to TRBD2. CDR1 and CDR2 from the germline V gene are LNHDA and SQIVND (reference sequence). V dropped 1 base and J dropped 5; count of bases not matched to a gene: 7. The CDR3 runs 17 residues. CDR3 residues: CASSIGLAGGPGDTQYF. The CDR3 DNA sequence: TGTGCCAGTAGTATAGGCCTAGCGGGGGGGCCCGGAGATACGCAGTATTTT. Combining the CDR3 with reference TRBV19 and TRBJ2-3 gives the whole variable domain DGGITQSPKYLFRKEGQNVTLSCEQNLNHDAMYWYRQDPGQGLRLIYYSQIVNDFQKGDIAEGYSVSREKKESFPLTVTSAQKNPTAFYLCASSIGLAGGPGDTQYFGPGTRLTVL.

The chain employs TRBV7-9 and TRBJ2-7, with 9 bases identical to TRBD1. This CDR3 contains 15 residues. The germline gives CDR1 SEHNR, CDR2 FQNEAQ (reference sequence). V lost 7 bases and J lost 3; bases outside the gene matches: 10. The CDR3 loop is CASTTPTGGFYEQYF. The CDR3 coding sequence is TGTGCCAGCACGACGCCGACAGGGGGGTTCTACGAGCAGTACTTC. Looking up the rest from reference TRBV7-9 and TRBJ2-7 gives the full variable domain: DTGVSQNPRHKITKRGQNVTFRCDPISEHNRLYWYRQTLGQGPEFLTYFQNEAQLEKSRLLSDRFSAERPKGSFSTLEIQRTEQGDSAMYLCASTTPTGGFYEQYFGPGTRLTVT.

This rearrangement joins TRBV29-1 to TRBJ1-2, with 10 bases matching TRBD1. The germline V gene has CDR1 SQVTM and CDR2 ANQGSEA. Trimming cost V 1 base and J 2 bases; bases outside gene matches: 7. The CDR3 spans 16 residues. Here the CDR3 reads CSVEVWTGGRNYGYTF. CDR3 bases: TGCAGCGTTGAAGTCTGGACAGGGGGGAGAAACTATGGCTACACCTTC. Looking up the rest from reference TRBV29-1 and TRBJ1-2 gives the full variable domain: SAVISQKPSRDICQRGTSLTIQCQVDSQVTMMFWYRQQPGQSLTLIATANQGSEATYESGFVIDKFPISRPNLTFSTLTVSNMSPEDSSIYLCSVEVWTGGRNYGYTFGSGTRLTVV.

A remark on this clone: The junction departs from the called germline gene at one end, perhaps through a read error. Within the sample, other DNA sequences also encode this same CDR3. The V call is TRBV7-9, the J call TRBJ2-5, with D possibly TRBD2 on 6 matching bases. Germline V gene sequence: CDR1 SEHNR, CDR2 FQNEAQ (reference sequence). The length of the CDR3 is 18 residues. CDR3: CPSLGTRGAPRHGETQYF. The CDR3 nucleotides read TGTCCCAGCTTGGGGACTCGCGGGGCCCCCCGCCACGGAGAGACCCAGTACTTC.

Only a few counts were recorded for this clone. This chain joins TRBV14 and TRBJ1-2; D uncertain. Trimming removed 0 bases at V and 5 bases at J, with 16 bases between. Germline V gene sequence: CDR1 SGHDN, CDR2 FVKESK. CDR3 length: 16 amino acids. The CDR3 DNA sequence: TGTGCCAGCAGCCAAGATCAAAGGGCCGGAGGATATGGCTACACCTTC. The encoded protein is CASSQDQRAGGYGYTF.

The V gene is TRBV19, the J gene TRBJ1-5; D might be TRBD1 (6 bases). The V and J ends lost 3 bases and 3 bases respectively, with 9 bases between them. This CDR3 contains 14 residues. Germline CDR1 and CDR2: LNHDA and SQIVND (reference sequence). The chain's CDR3 is CASSMHRDNQPQHF. CDR3 DNA sequence: TGTGCCAGTAGTATGCACAGGGACAATCAGCCCCAGCATTTT.

The chain carries TRBV7-3 and TRBJ2-1; 9 bases are a match to TRBD2. The germline gives CDR1 SGHTA, CDR2 FQGTGA. V lost 4 bases, J lost 8 bases, and 3 bases stayed unmatched. This CDR3 is 13 amino acids long. In DNA form, the CDR3 reads TGTGCCAGCAGCTCCGGGACTAGCTATGAGCAGTTCTTC. It specifies CASSSGTSYEQFF.

The gene calls are TRBV5-1 and TRBJ1-5; TRBD1 agrees at 7 bases. CDR1 SGHRS and CDR2 YFSETQ come from the germline V gene. The V gene end was trimmed by 1 base and the J gene end by 4 bases; junction bases not matched to a gene: 5. CDR3 length: 15 residues. The CDR3 DNA is TGCGCCAGCAGCTTGACAGGGGACTTTAATCAGCCCCAGCATTTT. It yields the protein CASSLTGDFNQPQHF.

V usage is TRBV18 and J usage is TRBJ1-4, with D possibly TRBD1 on 6 matching bases. V was pared by 3 bases and J by 8 bases, with 16 bases between. The germline V gene has CDR1 KGHSH and CDR2 LQKENI. The CDR3 runs to 15 residues. This chain's CDR3 is CASSPWGPGEEKLFF. CDR3 in DNA: TGTGCCAGCTCACCTTGGGGGCCCGGAGAGGAAAAACTGTTTTTT.

CDR3 in DNA: TGCAGCGCGGGACAGGGGGCTTCCGGCACCGGGGAGCTGTTTTTT. This gives the protein CSAGQGASGTGELFF. This chain joins TRBV29-1 and TRBJ2-2; 12 bases line up with TRBD1. The CDR3 loop spans 15 amino acids. After removal of 7 bases from V and 4 bases from J, the junction contained 7 bases not matched to a gene. Germline values: CDR1 SQVTM, CDR2 ANQGSEA.

The V and J genes are TRBV4-1 and TRBJ1-1; 8 positions agree with TRBD1. V lost 3 bases to trimming and J lost 0 bases; unmatched junction nucleotides: 6. Germline V gene sequence: CDR1 MGHRA, CDR2 YSYEKL. The CDR3 is 16 residues long. The CDR3 region has the DNA TGCGCCAGCAGCCAGGGAAACAGGGGGATGAACACTGAAGCTTTCTTT. Its protein product is CASSQGNRGMNTEAFF.

This chain connects TRBV19 to TRBJ2-7; tentatively, D is TRBD2 (5 bases). This CDR3 region has 15 residues. From germline, CDR1 is LNHDA and CDR2 SQIVND (reference sequence). Trimming stripped 2 bases from V and 3 bases from J, with 14 bases between. CDR3 amino acids: CASSIREQTSYEQYF. DNA for the CDR3: TGTGCCAGTAGTATACGGGAACAGACCAGCTACGAGCAGTACTTC.